Listed here are 16 T cell receptor beta chains from one sample, sequenced in a study of metastatic and nonmetastatic thyroid tumors. MiXCR reprocessed the PCR reads for TCRdb. The data contain about 43,000 clones, over 9.5% of them seen just once; the ten biggest clones take up roughly a quarter. Not a single patient had been given any form of treatment at any point before undergoing thyroid surgery. Sequencing was done on a sample of blood. Source of these receptors: a female donor with papillary thyroid cancer or a benign thyroid nodule (not recorded which). Some clones in this sample may be carry-over from other donors' samples.

About this clone itself: A junction boundary mismatches the germline segment, possibly from a read error. The sample carries other DNA sequences with the same CDR3. DNA for the CDR3: TGTGCCAGCAGCCTAGCACTCTTAGCGAAGACCTACAATGAGCAGTTCTTC. The encoded protein is CASSLALLAKTYNEQFF. This chain joins TRBV7-8 and TRBJ2-1, with D possibly matching TRBD2 (5 bases). This CDR3 comprises 17 residues. The V gene's germline CDR1 is SGHVS and CDR2 FQNEAQ.

This clone was recorded many times. The J gene is TRBJ1-5, the V gene TRBV27; D is possibly TRBD1 (5 bases). V was shortened by 2 bases and J by 3 bases, with 11 bases between the two germline ends. There are 15 residues in the CDR3. The germline CDR1 and CDR2 sequences are MNHEY and SMNVEV (reference sequence). CDR3 amino acids: CASSLTGRSNQPQHF. The DNA of the CDR3 is TGTGCCAGCAGTTTAACGGGACGTTCCAATCAGCCCCAGCATTTT.

The chain combines TRBV6-2 or TRBV6-3 with TRBJ1-3; D ambiguous. The V gene's germline CDR1 is MNHEY and CDR2 SVGEGT. Trimming pared 0 bases from V and 4 bases from J, leaving 4 bases between. The CDR3 extends over 13 amino acids. The CDR3 reads CASSYSTGNTIYF. DNA for the CDR3: TGTGCCAGCAGTTACTCGACCGGAAACACCATATATTTT.

The chain joins TRBV27 to TRBJ2-7; possible D gene TRBD2, 5 bases. Germline values: CDR1 MNHEY, CDR2 SMNVEV (reference sequence). This CDR3 has 14 amino acids. The V end lost 6 bases, the J end lost 3 bases, and 15 bases lay between the germline ends. In nucleotides, the CDR3 is TGTGCCAGCAGGTCCCTCGACGGGGTCTACGAGCAGTACTTC. Its protein is CASRSLDGVYEQYF.

This clone has a handful of counts. Possible read error: a much larger clone is one base away. V is TRBV7-9 and J is TRBJ1-1; TRBD1 matches at 8 bases. This CDR3 has 14 residues. The V gene's germline CDR1 is SEHNR and CDR2 FQNEAQ (reference sequence). The CDR3 region has the DNA TGTGCCAGCAGCCCACAGGGGGTCAGCACTGAAGATTTCTTT. Amino acids: CASSPQGVSTEDFF.

This clone was counted ten times or more. The junction differs from germline at one of its ends, possibly a read error. This rearrangement joins TRBV9 to TRBJ1-2; D remains ambiguous. CDR3 size: 14 residues. Germline V lookup: CDR1 SGDLS, CDR2 YYNGEE. CDR3: CTSSADTTFYGYTF. As DNA, the CDR3 is TGTACCAGCAGTGCAGACACAACCTTCTATGGCTACACCTTC. Filled out from reference TRBV9 and TRBJ1-2, the complete variable domain reads DSGVTQTPKHLITATGQRVTLRCSPRSGDLSVYWYQQSLDQGLQFLIQYYNGEERAKGNILERFSAQQFPDLHSELNLSSLELGDSALYFCTSSADTTFYGYTFGSGTRLTVV.

This clone showed up many times. The chain links TRBV5-6 to TRBJ2-1; D possibly matches TRBD1 or TRBD2 (5 bases each). Deletions cut 0 bases from V and 8 bases from J, with 21 bases between. The CDR3 is 17 amino acids. CDR1 is SGHDT, CDR2 YYEEEE, per germline. In DNA, the CDR3 is TGTGCCAGCAGCTTGGCCGGCGGGCGACGACAAGGGGATGAGCAGTTCTTC. Translating gives CASSLAGGRRQGDEQFF.

A few counts support this clone. CDR3 coding DNA: TGTGCCAGCGGGACCGACAGCGGGAGATCCTACAATGAGCAGTTCTTC. It specifies CASGTDSGRSYNEQFF. The chain joins TRBV28 to TRBJ2-1; 8 bases fit TRBD2. V was clipped by 8 bases and J by 1 base; unmatched bases: 10. CDR1 is MDHEN, CDR2 SYDVKM, per germline. The CDR3 spans 16 residues.

This clone was detected many times. The gene calls are TRBV19 and TRBJ1-2; D uncertain. V was shortened by 5 bases and J by 12 bases, with 7 bases between the two germline ends. The V gene's germline CDR1 is LNHDA and CDR2 SQIVND (reference sequence). The CDR3 has 9 residues. CDR3 nucleotide sequence: TGTGCCAGTAGTCCCCCCGACACCTTC. It translates to CASSPPDTF.

This clone was picked up many times. The chain carries TRBV7-8 and TRBJ1-1, with D maybe TRBD1 (6 bases). Germline CDR1 SGHVS, CDR2 FQNEAQ. Trimming removed 5 bases at V and 1 base at J, with 17 bases between. The CDR3 length is 16 residues. This CDR3 reads CASSTWTENSNTEAFF. The CDR3 nucleotides are TGTGCCAGCAGCACTTGGACAGAAAATTCGAACACTGAAGCTTTCTTT. Using reference TRBV7-8 and TRBJ1-1 for the parts outside the CDR3, the full variable domain is GAGVSQSPRYKVAKRGQDVALRCDPISGHVSLFWYQQALGQGPEFLTYFQNEAQLDKSGLPSDRFFAERPEGSVSTLKIQRTQQEDSAVYLCASSTWTENSNTEAFFGQGTRLTVV.

This clone has only a few counts. The V and J genes are TRBV19 and TRBJ1-2; D gene uncertain. CDR3 length: 11 residues. The V gene's germline CDR1 is LNHDA and CDR2 SQIVND (reference sequence). V shed 4 bases and J shed 8 bases, with 8 bases lying between them. Here the CDR3 reads CASSTVWGYTF. DNA for the CDR3: TGTGCCAGTAGTACCGTCTGGGGCTACACCTTC. The entire variable domain, with the rest obtained from reference TRBV19 and TRBJ1-2, is as follows: DGGITQSPKYLFRKEGQNVTLSCEQNLNHDAMYWYRQDPGQGLRLIYYSQIVNDFQKGDIAEGYSVSREKKESFPLTVTSAQKNPTAFYLCASSTVWGYTFGSGTRLTVV.

The V gene is TRBV3-1, the J gene TRBJ1-2; 8 bases are shared with TRBD1. V was pared by 0 bases and J by 4 bases, with 4 bases of the junction left unmatched. This CDR3 has 15 amino acids. CDR1 and CDR2 from the germline V gene are LGHDT and YNNKEL (reference sequence). The CDR3: CASSQDTGGVYGYTF. Here the CDR3 DNA reads TGTGCCAGCAGCCAAGATACAGGGGGGGTCTATGGCTACACCTTC.

This clone was observed many times. The V call is TRBV15, the J call TRBJ1-2, with unresolved D. Trimming left V 0 bases short and J 5 bases short, with 7 bases between. The CDR3 runs 13 residues. Germline values: CDR1 LNHNV, CDR2 YYDKDF (reference sequence). The CDR3 DNA reads TGTGCCACCAGCAGAGATAAGACTTATGGCTACACCTTC. Protein sequence: CATSRDKTYGYTF.

This clone was counted at least ten times. This chain uses TRBV2 with TRBJ1-2; D is unclear. The CDR3 spans 13 residues. V gave up 5 bases and J gave up 0 bases, with 7 bases separating them. CDR1 and CDR2 (germline): SNHLY, FYNNEI. This chain's CDR3 is CASSPTANYGYTF. In nucleotides, the CDR3 is TGTGCCAGCAGTCCTACAGCTAACTATGGCTACACCTTC.

For the CDR3, the DNA is TGCGCCAGCAGTGAGTTTTTGGAGCGGTATGAGCAGTTCTTC. It is translated as CASSEFLERYEQFF. The chain couples TRBV10-2 to TRBJ2-1; TRBD2 is a possible D gene (5 bases). Deletions cut 1 base from V and 8 bases from J, with 12 bases between. The length of the CDR3 is 14 residues. CDR1 and CDR2 (germline): WSHSY, SAAADI.

This clone showed up many times. The chain has TRBV6-2 or TRBV6-3 and TRBJ2-1, with 11 bases matching TRBD2. The CDR3 is 15 amino acids. J was trimmed by 7 bases and V by 6 bases; bases with no gene match: 8. Germline CDR1 and CDR2: MNHEY and SVGEGT. CDR3 residues: CASRLVAGGRNEQFF. CDR3 in DNA: TGTGCCAGCAGGCTAGTAGCGGGAGGGAGAAATGAGCAGTTCTTC.